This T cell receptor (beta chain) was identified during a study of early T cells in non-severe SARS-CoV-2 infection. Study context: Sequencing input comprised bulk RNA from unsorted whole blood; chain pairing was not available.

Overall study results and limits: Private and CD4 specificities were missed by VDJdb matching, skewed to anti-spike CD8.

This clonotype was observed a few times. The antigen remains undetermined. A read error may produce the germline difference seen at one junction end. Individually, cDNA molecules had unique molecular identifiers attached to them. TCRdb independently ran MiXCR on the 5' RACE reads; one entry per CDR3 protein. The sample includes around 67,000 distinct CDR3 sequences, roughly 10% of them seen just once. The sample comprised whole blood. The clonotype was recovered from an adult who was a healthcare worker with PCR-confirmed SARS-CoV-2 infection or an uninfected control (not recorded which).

The DNA for the CDR3 is TGTGCCAGCAGGAATAAATTCCAGAAGGACTTC. Translation: CASRNKFQKDF. The chain uses TRBV28 and TRBJ2-7; no definite D call. Germline loops: CDR1 MDHEN, CDR2 SYDVKM. This CDR3 contains 11 residues. Combining the CDR3 with reference TRBV28 and TRBJ2-7 gives the whole variable domain DVKVTQSSRYLVKRTGEKVFLECVQDMDHENMFWYRQDPGLGLRLIYFSYDVKMKEKGDIPEGYSVSREKKERFSLILESASTNQTSMYLCASRNKFQKDFGPGTRLTVT.